The source of this T cell receptor beta chain is a study of cytotoxic CD8 clonotypes in ibrutinib-treated CLL. The CDR3 covers 17 residues. The V gene's germline CDR1 is SGHDT and CDR2 YYEEEE. The junction had 9 bases not matched to a gene; V was cut back by 3 bases and J by 4 bases. The planned depth of sequencing spanned 1 in 200,000 to 1 in 1 million T cells. TCRdb's copy holds only in-frame clones and misses some; the assay was immunoSEQ multiplex PCR. This sample has roughly 23,000 clones, with about four fifths found just once. Concerning this clone itself: Its antigen is not identified.

Study results and limitations: The clonality went up when patients responded to ibrutinib and dropped back toward baseline at progression.

This sample comprised PBMCs, obtained before ibrutinib treatment. This sequence originates from a human donor with chronic lymphocytic leukemia. This sequence joins TRBV5-6 and TRBJ2-6; TRBD2 agrees at 8 bases. The CDR3 loop reads CASSSTSEGRGANVLTF. CDR3 nucleotides: TGTGCCAGCAGCTCGACTAGCGAGGGACGAGGGGCCAACGTCCTGACTTTC.